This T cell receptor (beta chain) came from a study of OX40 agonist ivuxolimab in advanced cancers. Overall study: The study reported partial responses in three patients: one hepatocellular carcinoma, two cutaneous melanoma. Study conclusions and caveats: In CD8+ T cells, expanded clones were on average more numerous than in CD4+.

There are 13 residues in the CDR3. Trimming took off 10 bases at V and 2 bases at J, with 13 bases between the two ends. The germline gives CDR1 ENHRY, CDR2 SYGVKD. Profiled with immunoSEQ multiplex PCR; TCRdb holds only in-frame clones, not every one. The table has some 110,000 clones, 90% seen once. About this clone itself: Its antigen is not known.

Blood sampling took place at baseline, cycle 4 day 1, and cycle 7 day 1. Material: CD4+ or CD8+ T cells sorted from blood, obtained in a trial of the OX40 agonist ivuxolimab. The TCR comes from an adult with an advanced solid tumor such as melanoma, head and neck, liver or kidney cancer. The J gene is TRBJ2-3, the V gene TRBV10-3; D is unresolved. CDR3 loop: CASVQDHTDTQYF. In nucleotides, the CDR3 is TGTGCCAGCGTCCAGGACCACACAGATACGCAGTATTTT.